A selection of T cell receptor beta chains follows, all from one sample in a study of T cell responses to AZD1222 COVID-19 vaccine. Here immunoSEQ multiplex PCR was the method, and the copy in TCRdb shows in-frame clones only, minus some. The table shows 55,000 to 70,000 clones, with approximately 89% occurring only once. This specimen consisted of peripheral blood, obtained 28 days after the second AZD1222 dose. These receptor sequences come from an adult who received the AZD1222 COVID-19 vaccine. CDR3s include the opening cysteine and the closing phenylalanine or tryptophan. A D gene is named only where the DNA matches it firmly. Clone size, where shown, is once, few, many, or a class for clones that have expanded.

CDR3aa: CASSARTGNTGELFF
CDR3nt: TGTGCCAGCAGCGCGCGGACAGGGAACACCGGGGAGCTGTTTTTT
abundance: NA
j_gene: TRBJ2-2
d_gene: TRBD1
v_gene: TRBV5-4

CDR3aa: CASSRAGNYNQPQHF
CDR3nt: TGTGCCTCCTCAAGGGCAGGGAATTACAATCAGCCCCAGCATTTT
abundance: NA
j_gene: TRBJ1-5
d_gene: NA
v_gene: TRBV27

CDR3aa: CASSLESGDNEQFF
CDR3nt: TGTGCCAGCAGCTTGGAATCTGGCGATAATGAGCAGTTCTTC
abundance: NA
j_gene: TRBJ2-1
d_gene: NA
v_gene: TRBV5-4

CDR3aa: CASSPQAVGEAFF
CDR3nt: TGTGCCAGCAGCCCCCAGGCCGTCGGTGAAGCTTTCTTT
abundance: NA
j_gene: TRBJ1-1
d_gene: NA
v_gene: TRBV9

CDR3aa: CASSIRTGNTEAFF
CDR3nt: TGTGCCAGTAGTATCCGGACAGGGAACACTGAAGCTTTCTTT
abundance: NA
j_gene: TRBJ1-1
d_gene: TRBD1
v_gene: TRBV19

CDR3aa: CASSRQGAGESTDTQYF
CDR3nt: TGTGCCAGCAGTCGTCAAGGAGCGGGGGAGAGTACAGATACGCAGTATTTT
abundance: NA
j_gene: TRBJ2-3
d_gene: TRBD2
v_gene: TRBV6-6

CDR3aa: CASSLTGGYEQYF
CDR3nt: TGTGCCAGCAGCTTGACAGGGGGCTACGAGCAGTACTTC
abundance: once
j_gene: TRBJ2-7
d_gene: TRBD1
v_gene: TRBV5-4

CDR3aa: CASSSPGQPNTEAFF
CDR3nt: TGTGCCAGCAGTTCCCCGGGACAGCCCAACACTGAAGCTTTCTTT
abundance: NA
j_gene: TRBJ1-1
d_gene: TRBD1
v_gene: TRBV28

CDR3aa: CASSLVQGAAYEQYF
CDR3nt: TGTGCCAGCAGCTTGGTGCAGGGGGCCGCCTACGAGCAGTACTTC
abundance: NA
j_gene: TRBJ2-7
d_gene: TRBD1
v_gene: TRBV5-8

CDR3aa: CASSWTGLNQPQHF
CDR3nt: TGTGCCAGCAGTTGGACAGGGCTCAATCAGCCCCAGCATTTT
abundance: NA
j_gene: TRBJ1-5
d_gene: TRBD1
v_gene: TRBV6-9

CDR3aa: CASRGSGRSTGEQFF
CDR3nt: TGTGCCAGCAGGGGCAGCGGGAGGTCCACCGGTGAGCAGTTCTTC
abundance: NA
j_gene: TRBJ2-1
d_gene: TRBD2
v_gene: TRBV7-2

CDR3aa: CSASSRGRQVQHF
CDR3nt: TGCAGTGCTAGTAGTCGCGGGCGCCAGGTCCAGCATTTT
abundance: once
j_gene: TRBJ1-5
d_gene: NA
v_gene: TRBV20-1

CDR3aa: CASSEAGDSPLHF
CDR3nt: TGTGCCAGCAGTGAGGCGGGGGACTCACCCCTCCACTTT
abundance: NA
j_gene: TRBJ1-6
d_gene: NA
v_gene: TRBV6-1

CDR3aa: CASSKGGQGNTEAFF
CDR3nt: TGTGCCAGTAGTAAGGGGGGACAGGGGAACACTGAAGCTTTCTTT
abundance: NA
j_gene: TRBJ1-1
d_gene: TRBD1
v_gene: TRBV19

CDR3aa: CASSEARTPSGNTIYF
CDR3nt: TGTGCCAGCAGTGAAGCGCGGACACCGTCTGGAAACACCATATATTTT
abundance: NA
j_gene: TRBJ1-3
d_gene: NA
v_gene: TRBV6-1

CDR3aa: CASSQTRILHF
CDR3nt: TGTGCCAGCAGTCAGACGCGAATTCTCCACTTT
abundance: NA
j_gene: TRBJ1-6
d_gene: NA
v_gene: TRBV12-3/TRBV12-4

CDR3aa: CASRRGRMRTYNEQFF
CDR3nt: TGTGCCAGCAGGCGCGGTCGTATGCGGACCTACAATGAGCAGTTCTTC
abundance: NA
j_gene: TRBJ2-1
d_gene: NA
v_gene: TRBV2

CDR3aa: CASSRREGAADTQYF
CDR3nt: TGTGCCAGCTCACGAAGGGAAGGGGCGGCAGATACGCAGTATTTT
abundance: NA
j_gene: TRBJ2-3
d_gene: NA
v_gene: TRBV18

CDR3aa: CASSLSGWRDLFF
CDR3nt: TGTGCCAGCAGCCTCAGTGGGTGGCGTGACTTATTCTTC
abundance: NA
j_gene: TRBJ2-1
d_gene: NA
v_gene: TRBV7-3

CDR3aa: CSVDPGGGAVYGYTF
CDR3nt: TGCAGCGTTGATCCTGGCGGGGGGGCGGTCTATGGCTACACCTTC
abundance: NA
j_gene: TRBJ1-2
d_gene: NA
v_gene: TRBV29-1

CDR3aa: CASSPPRSYEQYF
CDR3nt: TGTGCCAGCAGCCCTCCGAGAAGTTACGAGCAGTACTTC
abundance: NA
j_gene: TRBJ2-7
d_gene: NA
v_gene: TRBV21-1

CDR3aa: CASSIPGKNTGELFF
CDR3nt: TGTGCCAGCAGCATTCCAGGGAAAAACACCGGGGAGCTGTTTTTT
abundance: NA
j_gene: TRBJ2-2
d_gene: NA
v_gene: TRBV21-1

CDR3aa: CASSESDSGNQETQYF
CDR3nt: TGCGCCAGCAGTGAGTCGGATAGCGGGAACCAAGAGACCCAGTACTTC
abundance: NA
j_gene: TRBJ2-5
d_gene: TRBD2
v_gene: TRBV10-1

CDR3aa: CASSPGGNQPQHF
CDR3nt: TGTGCCAGCAGCCCCGGCGGCAATCAGCCCCAGCATTTT
abundance: few
j_gene: TRBJ1-5
d_gene: NA
v_gene: TRBV7-9

CDR3aa: CASSKVGQEEYTEAFF
CDR3nt: TGTGCCAGCAGCAAAGTAGGACAGGAGGAGTACACTGAAGCTTTCTTT
abundance: NA
j_gene: TRBJ1-1
d_gene: NA
v_gene: TRBV21-1

CDR3aa: CASLAGSLGNQPQHF
CDR3nt: TGTGCCAGTCTCGCTGGGTCGTTGGGCAATCAGCCCCAGCATTTT
abundance: NA
j_gene: TRBJ1-5
d_gene: NA
v_gene: TRBV19

CDR3aa: CASSQTQGGTTEAFF
CDR3nt: TGTGCCAGCTCACAAACACAGGGAGGGACCACTGAAGCTTTCTTT
abundance: NA
j_gene: TRBJ1-1
d_gene: NA
v_gene: TRBV18

CDR3aa: CASSGDGTANTEAFF
CDR3nt: TGTGCCAGTAGTGGTGATGGGACAGCGAACACTGAAGCTTTCTTT
abundance: NA
j_gene: TRBJ1-1
d_gene: TRBD1
v_gene: TRBV19

CDR3aa: CASSAQGSSEAFF
CDR3nt: TGCGCCAGCAGCGCACAGGGTTCCTCTGAAGCTTTCTTT
abundance: once
j_gene: TRBJ1-1
d_gene: NA
v_gene: TRBV5-1

CDR3aa: CASSQGADTDTQYF
CDR3nt: TGTGCCAGCAGCCAGGGGGCGGACACAGATACGCAGTATTTT
abundance: NA
j_gene: TRBJ2-3
d_gene: NA
v_gene: TRBV3-1/TRBV3-2

CDR3aa: CASSGDGFYGYTF
CDR3nt: TGTGCCAGTAGTGGCGACGGATTCTATGGCTACACCTTC
abundance: NA
j_gene: TRBJ1-2
d_gene: NA
v_gene: TRBV19

CDR3aa: CSEDGYTF
CDR3nt: TGCAGCGAGGATGGCTACACCTTC
abundance: NA
j_gene: TRBJ1-2
d_gene: NA
v_gene: TRBV29-1

CDR3aa: CASSLWQGYAEAFF
CDR3nt: TGTGCCAGCAGTTTATGGCAGGGGTATGCTGAAGCTTTCTTT
abundance: NA
j_gene: TRBJ1-1
d_gene: NA
v_gene: TRBV28

CDR3aa: CASSEDFASTDTQYF
CDR3nt: TGTGCCAGCAGTGAGGATTTCGCTAGCACAGATACGCAGTATTTT
abundance: NA
j_gene: TRBJ2-3
d_gene: NA
v_gene: TRBV6-1

CDR3aa: CASSQGPSTGELFF
CDR3nt: TGCGCCAGCAGCCAAGGGCCCAGCACCGGGGAGCTGTTTTTT
abundance: NA
j_gene: TRBJ2-2
d_gene: NA
v_gene: TRBV4-3

CDR3aa: CASSEGQGINYGYTF
CDR3nt: TGTGCCAGCAGTGAAGGACAGGGGATCAACTATGGCTACACCTTC
abundance: once
j_gene: TRBJ1-2
d_gene: TRBD1
v_gene: TRBV6-1

CDR3aa: CASSLAAGFGANVLTF
CDR3nt: TGCGCCAGCAGCTTGGCCGCGGGATTCGGGGCCAACGTCCTGACTTTC
abundance: NA
j_gene: TRBJ2-6
d_gene: NA
v_gene: TRBV5-1

CDR3aa: CASSPKRAGDYYGYTF
CDR3nt: TGCGCCAGCAGCCCAAAACGGGCAGGGGATTACTATGGCTACACCTTC
abundance: NA
j_gene: TRBJ1-2
d_gene: NA
v_gene: TRBV5-1

CDR3aa: CASGLLQTGGAFF
CDR3nt: TGTGCTAGTGGTTTACTCCAAACAGGGGGAGCTTTCTTT
abundance: once
j_gene: TRBJ1-1
d_gene: TRBD1
v_gene: TRBV12-5

CDR3aa: CASSEVAAGERNEQFF
CDR3nt: TGCGCCAGCAGTGAAGTCGCAGCGGGGGAACGAAATGAGCAGTTCTTC
abundance: NA
j_gene: TRBJ2-1
d_gene: TRBD2
v_gene: TRBV10-1

CDR3aa: CASSVDSDWNGYTF
CDR3nt: TGTGCCAGCAGCGTAGACTCTGACTGGAATGGCTACACCTTC
abundance: NA
j_gene: TRBJ1-2
d_gene: NA
v_gene: TRBV28

CDR3aa: CAWSVDRGFNQPQHF
CDR3nt: TGTGCCTGGAGTGTAGACAGGGGGTTCAATCAGCCCCAGCATTTT
abundance: NA
j_gene: TRBJ1-5
d_gene: TRBD1
v_gene: TRBV30

CDR3aa: CASSSLQGHNSPLHF
CDR3nt: TGTGCCAGCAGTTCCTTACAGGGGCATAATTCACCCCTCCACTTT
abundance: NA
j_gene: TRBJ1-6
d_gene: TRBD1
v_gene: TRBV28

CDR3aa: CASSSPPQPYEQYF
CDR3nt: TGTGCCAGCAGTTCCCCCCCCCAGCCCTACGAGCAGTACTTC
abundance: NA
j_gene: TRBJ2-7
d_gene: NA
v_gene: TRBV28

CDR3aa: CASSLALGARVTEAFF
CDR3nt: TGTGCCAGCAGCTTAGCTTTGGGGGCGCGTGTCACTGAAGCTTTCTTT
abundance: NA
j_gene: TRBJ1-1
d_gene: NA
v_gene: TRBV7-8

CDR3aa: CASFFHGGTEAFF
CDR3nt: TGTGCCAGCTTTTTCCATGGGGGCACTGAAGCTTTCTTT
abundance: NA
j_gene: TRBJ1-1
d_gene: NA
v_gene: TRBV2

CDR3aa: CASSQPGRGRNTIYF
CDR3nt: TGTGCCAGCTCCCAACCGGGGAGAGGCCGAAACACCATATATTTT
abundance: NA
j_gene: TRBJ1-3
d_gene: NA
v_gene: TRBV6-5

CDR3aa: CASRSLARGGEAFF
CDR3nt: TGTGCCAGCAGGTCCCTGGCAAGGGGCGGTGAAGCTTTCTTT
abundance: NA
j_gene: TRBJ1-1
d_gene: NA
v_gene: TRBV5-4

CDR3aa: CASSDGTGELFF
CDR3nt: TGTGCCAGCAGTGATGGCACCGGGGAGCTGTTTTTT
abundance: NA
j_gene: TRBJ2-2
d_gene: NA
v_gene: TRBV6-1

CDR3aa: CASSGGYLTDTQYF
CDR3nt: TGCGCCAGCAGCGGGGGGTACCTCACAGATACGCAGTATTTT
abundance: NA
j_gene: TRBJ2-3
d_gene: NA
v_gene: TRBV5-1

CDR3aa: CASSFGVSNQPQHF
CDR3nt: TGTGCCAGCAGTTTCGGGGTAAGCAATCAGCCCCAGCATTTT
abundance: NA
j_gene: TRBJ1-5
d_gene: NA
v_gene: TRBV27

CDR3aa: CASSFNSNQPQHF
CDR3nt: TGTGCCAGCAGCTTTAATAGCAATCAGCCCCAGCATTTT
abundance: NA
j_gene: TRBJ1-5
d_gene: NA
v_gene: TRBV11-2

CDR3aa: CASREDIPQHF
CDR3nt: TGTGCCAGCAGGGAAGACATACCCCAGCATTTT
abundance: NA
j_gene: TRBJ1-5
d_gene: NA
v_gene: TRBV2

CDR3aa: CASSKERTSGEDTQYF
CDR3nt: TGTGCCAGCAGCAAAGAAAGGACTAGCGGGGAAGATACGCAGTATTTT
abundance: NA
j_gene: TRBJ2-3
d_gene: NA
v_gene: TRBV21-1

CDR3aa: CASSERAYNSPLHF
CDR3nt: TGTGCCAGCAGCGAGCGGGCCTATAATTCACCCCTCCACTTT
abundance: NA
j_gene: TRBJ1-6
d_gene: NA
v_gene: TRBV2

CDR3aa: CASSAWGRGTGELFF
CDR3nt: TGTGCCAGCAGTGCTTGGGGGCGGGGAACCGGGGAGCTGTTTTTT
abundance: NA
j_gene: TRBJ2-2
d_gene: NA
v_gene: TRBV27

CDR3aa: CASSVGYNEQFF
CDR3nt: TGCGCCAGCAGTGTTGGTTACAATGAGCAGTTCTTC
abundance: NA
j_gene: TRBJ2-1
d_gene: NA
v_gene: TRBV10-2